This TCR beta chain was sequenced in a study of early T cells in non-severe SARS-CoV-2 infection. The CDR3 contains 11 residues. CDR1 is KGHDR, CDR2 SFDVKD, per germline. V lost 6 bases, J lost 7 bases, and 7 bases lay in between. Ten or more counts support this clonotype. TCRdb fed the 5' RACE reads into MiXCR, producing one record per CDR3 protein. The repertoire has tens of thousands of distinct CDR3 sequences, over 10% of them found once; the top ten carry 2.5% to 3.5%. This receptor was identified in an adult who was a healthcare worker with PCR-confirmed SARS-CoV-2 infection or an uninfected control (not recorded which). The genes are TRBV24-1 and TRBJ2-3; D uncertain. Specimen: whole blood, collected at baseline. This chain's CDR3 is CATSITNTQYF. CDR3 bases: TGTGCCACCAGTATAACAAATACGCAGTATTTT.